Described below is a single T cell receptor (beta chain) sequence and its context. Its target is not known. This entry comes from a study of blood T cells in healthy people across ages. Points from the study as a whole: Any changes in expanded clonotypes were possibly confounded, as donor CMV status remained unknown.

V was pared by 7 bases and J by 11 bases, with 14 bases between. The CDR3 runs 11 residues. Primed by a sample-barcoded 5' primer and a J-beta primer mix, a second PCR proceeded for 7 to 11 cycles. No fewer than 3 million CDR3-containing paired-end reads came from each sample. TCRdb ran MiXCR on the 5' RACE reads and lists one entry per CDR3 protein. This repertoire shows about 830,000 distinct CDR3 sequences, less than 80% found once; its top ten account for about 27%. Each sample yielded at least 6 million isolated PBMCs. The clonotype was recovered from a man aged 25-40 years in good health. The chain is built from TRBV12-3 or TRBV12-4 and TRBJ1-1; D not certain. Sequencing input: blood. The CDR3 DNA is TGTGCCAGCACCTTGGGCTTTCGGGCTTTCTTT. Protein product: CASTLGFRAFF.